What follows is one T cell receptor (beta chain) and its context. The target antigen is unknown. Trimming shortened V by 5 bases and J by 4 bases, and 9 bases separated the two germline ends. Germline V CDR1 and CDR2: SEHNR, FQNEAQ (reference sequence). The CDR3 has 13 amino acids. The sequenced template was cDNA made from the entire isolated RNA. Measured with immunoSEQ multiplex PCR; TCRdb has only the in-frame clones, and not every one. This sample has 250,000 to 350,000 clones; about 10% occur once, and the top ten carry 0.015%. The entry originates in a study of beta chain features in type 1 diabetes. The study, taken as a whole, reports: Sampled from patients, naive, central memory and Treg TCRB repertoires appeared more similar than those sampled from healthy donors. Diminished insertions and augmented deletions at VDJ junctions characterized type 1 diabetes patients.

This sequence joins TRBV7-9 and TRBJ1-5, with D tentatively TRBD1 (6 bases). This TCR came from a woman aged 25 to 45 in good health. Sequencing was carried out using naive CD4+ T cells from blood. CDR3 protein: CASSGTLNQPQHF. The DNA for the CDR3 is TGTGCCAGCAGCGGGACACTGAATCAGCCCCAGCATTTT.